This TCR beta chain was identified during a study of blood T cell repertoires in COVID-19 (dated by TCRdb to 2020 to 2021). General notes on the study: The collaborator samples originated in the United States, Italy and Spain and spanned the acute and convalescent phases of COVID-19. The material from the prospective study consisted of cDNA or gDNA derived from T cells, B-cell-depleted T cells, or PBMCs. Deeply sampled blood TCRbeta repertoires from subjects exposed to, actively infected with, or recovered from COVID-19 were included in the dataset. A freely available public database, intended as a resource for researchers studying the immune response to SARS-CoV-2, is where the repertoires were released. Samples came from the ongoing ImmuneRACE study (first 160 participants) plus 1,254 subjects from 6 global collaborators. Sample metadata almost always included a de-identified subject ID, COVID-19 status, age in years and sex. Where available, HLA class I and class II types were obtained from metadata supplied by the sample provider rather than from assay-based typing.

Counted from cysteine to phenylalanine, this CDR3 has 15 amino acids. The kept DNA is CDR3 alone, 45 bases in frame from the first base. The junction carries 14 bases between V and J, which are trimmed by 0 bases and 6 bases respectively. CDR1 and CDR2 were assigned from the germline V gene (reference sequence) as GTSNPN and SVGIG. Notes on this clone: What this receptor recognizes is not known. Base qualities are not provided; no much larger clone lies one nucleotide away.

Participants in the prospective study were aged 18 to 89 years, lived in 20 to 25 United States geographic areas, and enrolled through a virtual design. In the prospective study, cohorts were assigned on the basis of participant-reported clinical history obtained from a screening survey and a study questionnaire. A participant counted as exposed if, within 2 weeks of entering the study, that participant had been in contact with someone who had a PCR-confirmed or clinician-diagnosed COVID-19 case. Each participant in the prospective study had whole blood, serum and a nasopharyngeal or oropharyngeal swab collected by mobile phlebotomists. Additional blood draws and questionnaires over an approximately two-month period could optionally be provided by prospective study participants. Before DNA extraction, prospective study blood samples were shipped either frozen or at room temperature. Paper-wide results and their limitations: How much clinical and demographic metadata was included differed by source and by participant, and the metadata was provided uncurated.

TCRbeta CDR3 regions were amplified from genomic DNA by means of the immunoSEQ Assay, a bias-controlled multiplex PCR. In the source study's methods: Nucleated cell counts per sample were estimated from amplification of reference gene primers within the assay. To quantify the absolute abundance of each unique TCRbeta CDR3 rearrangement, sequence reads were collapsed and filtered. For each sample, productive Simpson clonality was calculated as the square root of Simpson's diversity index over productive rearrangements. The immuneACCESS repertoire file appears here via TCRdb, limited to in-frame rearrangements. These files lack a portion of the clones; in checked studies, under half of the deficit traces to unresolved V genes, and the cause of the others is not known. The V and J calls and the clone size are those of that table, but D and trimming were determined from the DNA. The sample data list approximately 310,000 clones, and around 84% of these were observed just once. Of the sample, about 2% is held by the ten largest clones.

The sample was PBMCs or T cells enriched from blood (not recorded which). The V and J segments used are TRBV30 and TRBJ1-4; TRBD1 is perhaps the D gene, given 6 matching bases. The clonotype was recovered from a woman under 40 who had been exposed to COVID-19. The DNA sequence is given as TGTGCCTGGAGTGTTCTCAGGGGCGTAGATGAAAAACTGTTTTTT. This yields the protein CAWSVLRGVDEKLFF.